The following is a TCR beta chain sequence with its context. Its antigen specificity is not known. Base-call qualities are not available, and no considerably larger clone is one nucleotide away. This specimen comes from a study of T cell responses to AZD1222 COVID-19 vaccine (dated by TCRdb to the early 2020s). A note on the overall study: AZD1222 recipients with second doses at about 4 weeks or about 12 weeks were pooled, because spike-specific TCR depth and breadth did not differ between schedules. TCR sequencing was performed for fewer than 250 trial participants, of whom about 200 were given two doses of AZD1222 and some 25 were given two doses of MenACWY control vaccine. Enrollment into the trials was organized by age into subgroups of 18-55, 56-69 and 70-plus years, and those subgroups contained roughly 150, 30 and 60 TCR-sequenced participants, respectively. The full study reports these points: Conclusions about previously exposed vaccinees were limited because only six AZD1222 recipients were SARS-CoV-2 seropositive at baseline. Participants were mostly white British and included more females than males, and it was suggested by the authors that clonal diversity may have been underestimated. Because no samples from the day 14 peak response were available, repertoires could be characterized only after the peak T cell response. In the small 56-69-year group, the increase in depth fell short of significance, most likely because of low power. Spike-specific TCR breadth and depth rose significantly after two AZD1222 doses compared with day 0 and with MenACWY recipients. The whole spike protein was spanned by vaccine-associated CD4 TCRs, and dominant responses were seen in regions 160-218 and 743-854. Reportedly, close to half of the unique spike-specific TCRs recognized epitopes lying outside the regions that are mutated in the B.1.351 and B.1.1.7 variants.

V loses 0 bases, J loses 2 bases, and the germline ends lie 8 bases apart. The CDR3 sequence holds 16 residues, the cysteine and phenylalanine included. This entry keeps only the CDR3 DNA: 48 bases, framed from base 1. Looking up the germline V gene yields CDR1 MNHNS and CDR2 SASEGT. The time point label for this specimen denotes: baseline before first vaccination. Vaccinee samples came from UK trials COV001 and COV002, including a single-blind randomized controlled phase 2/3 trial of AZD1222 (ChAdOx1 nCoV-19) in healthy adults. Trial participant PBMC samples were collected at day 0 and day 28 after the second dose for TCRbeta chain sequencing. The CDR3 regions of human TCRbeta chains were subjected to immunosequencing. The study's own analysis went as follows. TCRs in the repertoires were matched against a reference library of SARS-CoV-2-specific TCRs that had been generated with the MIRA antigen-specificity platform. Breadth was defined as the fraction of unique TCRs that were SARS-CoV-2-associated. Depth was defined as the fraction of total T cells that were SARS-CoV-2-associated. Each spike-specific TCR was assigned to its reactive spike region and to a CD4 or CD8 class using the MIRA data. Log10-transformed breadth and depth values were compared by one-way ANOVA with Sidak's multiple comparisons tests. The table comes from immuneACCESS by way of TCRdb, which keeps in-frame sequences with V and J called. Part of the clones is missing from these tables; in studies checked, under half for an unresolved V gene and the rest for unknown reasons. V and J calls and clone size are given by that table; D and trimming were obtained from the DNA. This sample lists under 110,000 clones; 90% were detected once. The ten largest clones represent approximately 1.2% of the sample.

The sequence was obtained from an adult in good health. The sample in question was peripheral blood, obtained on day 0 of AZD1222 vaccination. The chain joins TRBV6-1 to TRBJ1-6; the D gene cannot be resolved reliably. The CDR3 protein is CASSEAEGTYNSPLHF. The nucleotide sequence is TGTGCCAGCAGTGAAGCGGAAGGGACCTATAATTCACCCCTCCACTTT.